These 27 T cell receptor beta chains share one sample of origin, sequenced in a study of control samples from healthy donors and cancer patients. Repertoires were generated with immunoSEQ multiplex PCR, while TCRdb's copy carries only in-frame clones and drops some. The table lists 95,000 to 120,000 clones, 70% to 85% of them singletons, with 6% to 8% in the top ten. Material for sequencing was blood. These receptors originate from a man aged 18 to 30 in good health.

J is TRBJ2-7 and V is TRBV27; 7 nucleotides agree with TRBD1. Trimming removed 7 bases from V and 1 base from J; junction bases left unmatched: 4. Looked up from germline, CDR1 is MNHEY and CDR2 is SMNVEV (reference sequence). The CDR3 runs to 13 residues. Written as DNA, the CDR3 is TGTGCCAGCAAAGACAGGGCGTCCTACGAGCAGTACTTC. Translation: CASKDRASYEQYF.

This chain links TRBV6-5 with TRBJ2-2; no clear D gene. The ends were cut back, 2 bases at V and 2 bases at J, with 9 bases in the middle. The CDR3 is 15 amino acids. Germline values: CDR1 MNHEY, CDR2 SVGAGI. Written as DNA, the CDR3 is TGTGCCAGCAGTTACAGGGTGGGAAACACCGGGGAGCTGTTTTTT. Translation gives CASSYRVGNTGELFF.

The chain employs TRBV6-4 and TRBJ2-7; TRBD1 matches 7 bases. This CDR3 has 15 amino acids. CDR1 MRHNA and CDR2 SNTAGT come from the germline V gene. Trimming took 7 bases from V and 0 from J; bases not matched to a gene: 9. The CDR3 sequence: CASTDGAGGSYEQYV. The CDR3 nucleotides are TGTGCCAGCACCGACGGGGCAGGGGGCTCCTACGAGCAGTACGTC.

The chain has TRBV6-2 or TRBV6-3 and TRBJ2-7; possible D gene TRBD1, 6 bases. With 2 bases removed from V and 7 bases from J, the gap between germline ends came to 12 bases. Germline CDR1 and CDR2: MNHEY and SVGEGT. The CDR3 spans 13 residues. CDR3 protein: CASSYGTLGEQYF. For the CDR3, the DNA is TGTGCCAGCAGTTACGGGACACTCGGGGAGCAGTACTTC.

CDR3 nucleotides: TGTGCCAGCAGGAATACAGGGGGCGGAAACACCATATATTTT. It codes for CASRNTGGGNTIYF. The rearrangement links TRBV6-5 to TRBJ1-3; 9 nucleotides align to TRBD1. The V segment lost 6 bases and the J segment 4 bases; nucleotides outside the gene matches: 4. The CDR3 extends over 14 amino acids. The germline V gene has CDR1 MNHEY and CDR2 SVGAGI.

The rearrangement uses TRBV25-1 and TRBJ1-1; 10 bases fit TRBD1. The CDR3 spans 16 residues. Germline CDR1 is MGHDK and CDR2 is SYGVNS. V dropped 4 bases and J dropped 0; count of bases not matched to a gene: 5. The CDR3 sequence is CASSAQGQGMNTEAFF. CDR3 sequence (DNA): TGTGCCAGCAGTGCTCAGGGACAGGGGATGAACACTGAAGCTTTCTTT.

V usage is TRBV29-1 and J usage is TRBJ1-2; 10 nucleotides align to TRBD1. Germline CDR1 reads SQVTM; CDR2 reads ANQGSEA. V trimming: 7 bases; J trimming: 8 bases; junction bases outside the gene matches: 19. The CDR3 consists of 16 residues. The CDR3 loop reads CSANTYAGTGDRGYTF. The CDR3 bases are TGCAGCGCTAACACCTACGCCGGGACAGGGGACCGAGGCTACACCTTC.

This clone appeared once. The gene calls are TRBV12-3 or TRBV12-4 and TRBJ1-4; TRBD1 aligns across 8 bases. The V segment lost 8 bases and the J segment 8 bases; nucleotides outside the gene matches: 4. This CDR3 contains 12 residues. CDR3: CASRQGYEKLFF. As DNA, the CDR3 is TGTGCCAGCCGACAGGGGTACGAAAAACTGTTTTTT.

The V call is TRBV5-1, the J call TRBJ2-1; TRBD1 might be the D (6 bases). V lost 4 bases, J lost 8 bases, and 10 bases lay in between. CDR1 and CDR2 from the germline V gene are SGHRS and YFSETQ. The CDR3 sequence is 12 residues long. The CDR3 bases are TGCGCCAGCAGCGCGCAGGGGCATGAGCAGTTCTTC. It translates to CASSAQGHEQFF.

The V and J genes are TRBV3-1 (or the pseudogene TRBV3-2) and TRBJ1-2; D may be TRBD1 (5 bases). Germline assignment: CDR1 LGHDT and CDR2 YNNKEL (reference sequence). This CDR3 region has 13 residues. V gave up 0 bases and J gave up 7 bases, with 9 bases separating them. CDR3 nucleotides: TGTGCCAGCAGCCAAGAAGGGGTCGGTGGCTACACCTTC. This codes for CASSQEGVGGYTF.

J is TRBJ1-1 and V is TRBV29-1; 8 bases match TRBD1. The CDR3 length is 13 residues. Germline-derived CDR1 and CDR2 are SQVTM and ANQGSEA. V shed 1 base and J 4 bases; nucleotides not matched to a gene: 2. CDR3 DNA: TGCAGCGTTGAAGTGGGACAGGTCACTGAAGCTTTCTTT. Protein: CSVEVGQVTEAFF.

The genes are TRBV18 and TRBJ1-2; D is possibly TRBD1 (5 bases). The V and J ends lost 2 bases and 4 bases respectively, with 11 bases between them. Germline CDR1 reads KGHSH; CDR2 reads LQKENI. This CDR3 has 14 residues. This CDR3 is CASSPGAGLYGYTF. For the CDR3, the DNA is TGTGCCAGCTCACCAGGGGCGGGACTCTATGGCTACACCTTC.

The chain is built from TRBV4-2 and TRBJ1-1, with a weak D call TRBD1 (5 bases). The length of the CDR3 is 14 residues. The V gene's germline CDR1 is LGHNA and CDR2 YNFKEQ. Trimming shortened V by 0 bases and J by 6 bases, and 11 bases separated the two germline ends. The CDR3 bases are TGTGCCAGCAGCCAAGATTTAGGGGCCGCTGAAGCTTTCTTT. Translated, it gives CASSQDLGAAEAFF.

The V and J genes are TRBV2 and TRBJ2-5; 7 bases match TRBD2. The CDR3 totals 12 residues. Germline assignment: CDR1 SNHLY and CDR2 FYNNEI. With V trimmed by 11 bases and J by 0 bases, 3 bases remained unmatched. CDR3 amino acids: CASLADQETQYF. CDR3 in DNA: TGTGCCTCCCTAGCGGACCAAGAGACCCAGTACTTC. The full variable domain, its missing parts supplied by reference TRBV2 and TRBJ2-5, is EPEVTQTPSHQVTQMGQEVILRCVPISNHLYFYWYRQILGQKVEFLVSFYNNEISEKSEIFDDQFSVERPDGSNFTLKIRSTKLEDSAMYFCASLADQETQYFGPGTRLLVL.

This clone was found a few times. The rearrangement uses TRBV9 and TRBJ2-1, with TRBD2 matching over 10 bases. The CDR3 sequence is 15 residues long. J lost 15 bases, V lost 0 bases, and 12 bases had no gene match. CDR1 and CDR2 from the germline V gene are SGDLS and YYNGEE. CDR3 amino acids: CASSVAQRGGDRVFF. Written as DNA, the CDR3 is TGTGCCAGCAGCGTAGCGCAGCGGGGGGGGGATAGGGTGTTCTTC.

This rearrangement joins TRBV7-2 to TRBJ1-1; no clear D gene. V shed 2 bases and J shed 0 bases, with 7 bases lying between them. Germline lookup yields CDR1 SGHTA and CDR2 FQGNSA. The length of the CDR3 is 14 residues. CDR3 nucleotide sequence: TGTGCCAGCAGCTTACCTTGGTTGAACACTGAAGCTTTCTTT. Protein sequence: CASSLPWLNTEAFF.

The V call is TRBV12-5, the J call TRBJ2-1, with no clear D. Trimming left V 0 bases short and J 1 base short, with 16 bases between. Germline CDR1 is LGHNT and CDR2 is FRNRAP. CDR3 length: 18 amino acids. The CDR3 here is CASGLVYGSLPSYNEQFF. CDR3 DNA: TGTGCTAGTGGTTTGGTATATGGCAGCCTCCCATCCTACAATGAGCAGTTCTTC. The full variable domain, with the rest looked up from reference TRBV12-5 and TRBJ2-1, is DARVTQTPRHKVTEMGQEVTMRCQPILGHNTVFWYRQTMMQGLELLAYFRNRAPLDDSGMPKDRFSAEMPDATLATLKIQPSEPRDSAVYFCASGLVYGSLPSYNEQFFGPGTRLTVL.

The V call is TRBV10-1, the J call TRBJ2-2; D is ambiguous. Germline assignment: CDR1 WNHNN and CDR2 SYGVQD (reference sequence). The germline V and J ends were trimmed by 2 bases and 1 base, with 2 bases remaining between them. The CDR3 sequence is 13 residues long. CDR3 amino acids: CASSERNTGELFF. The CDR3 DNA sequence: TGCGCCAGCAGTGAGAGGAACACCGGGGAGCTGTTTTTT.

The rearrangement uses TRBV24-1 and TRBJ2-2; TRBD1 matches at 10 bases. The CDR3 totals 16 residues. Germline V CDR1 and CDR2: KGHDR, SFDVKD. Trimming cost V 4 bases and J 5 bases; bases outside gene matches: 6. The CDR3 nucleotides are TGTGCCACCAGTGACTTACGGACAGGGGGGACCGGGGAGCTGTTTTTT. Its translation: CATSDLRTGGTGELFF.

The DNA of the CDR3 is TGTGCCAGCAGCTTGGCGCGCGAGACCCAGTACTTC. It is translated as CASSLARETQYF. This chain connects TRBV5-4 to TRBJ2-5; D call uncertain. The V end was cut by 0 bases, the J end by 5 bases, with 5 bases between. Germline values: CDR1 SGHNT, CDR2 YYREEE (reference sequence). The CDR3 extends over 12 amino acids.

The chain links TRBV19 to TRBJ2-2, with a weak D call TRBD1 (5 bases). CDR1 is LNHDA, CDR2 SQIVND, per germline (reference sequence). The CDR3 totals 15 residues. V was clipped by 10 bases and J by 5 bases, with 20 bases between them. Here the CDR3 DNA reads TGTGCCACCTCAAAAACTGGGGCCGGAACCGGGGAGCTGTTTTTT. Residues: CATSKTGAGTGELFF.

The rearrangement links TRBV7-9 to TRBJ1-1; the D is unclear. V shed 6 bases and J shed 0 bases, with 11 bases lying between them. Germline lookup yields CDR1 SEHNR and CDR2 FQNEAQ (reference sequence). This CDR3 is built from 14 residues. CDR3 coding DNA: TGTGCCAGCAGTTCGGACCTGATGAACACTGAAGCTTTCTTT. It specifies CASSSDLMNTEAFF.

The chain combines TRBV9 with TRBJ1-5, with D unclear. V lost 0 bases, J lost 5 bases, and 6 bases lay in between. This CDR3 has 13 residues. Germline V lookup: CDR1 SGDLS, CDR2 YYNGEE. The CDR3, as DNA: TGTGCCAGCAGCGTAGGCGAAGATCAGCCCCAGCATTTT. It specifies CASSVGEDQPQHF. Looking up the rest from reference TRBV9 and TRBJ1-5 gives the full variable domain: DSGVTQTPKHLITATGQRVTLRCSPRSGDLSVYWYQQSLDQGLQFLIQYYNGEERAKGNILERFSAQQFPDLHSELNLSSLELGDSALYFCASSVGEDQPQHFGDGTRLSIL.

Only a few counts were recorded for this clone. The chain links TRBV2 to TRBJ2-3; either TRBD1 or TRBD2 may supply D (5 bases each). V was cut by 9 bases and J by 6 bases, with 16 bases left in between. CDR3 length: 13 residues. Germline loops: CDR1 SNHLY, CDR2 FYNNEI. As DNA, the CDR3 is TGTGCCAGTGTAGGGGCTTGGGGGGATACGCAGTATTTT. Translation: CASVGAWGDTQYF.

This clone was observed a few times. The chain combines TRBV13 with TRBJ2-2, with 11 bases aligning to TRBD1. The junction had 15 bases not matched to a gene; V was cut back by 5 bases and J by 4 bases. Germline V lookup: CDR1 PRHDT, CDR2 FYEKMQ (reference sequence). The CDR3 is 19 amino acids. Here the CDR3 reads CASSLREHGTGGITGELFF. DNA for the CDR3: TGTGCCAGCAGCCTCAGGGAACACGGGACAGGGGGAATCACCGGGGAGCTGTTTTTT.

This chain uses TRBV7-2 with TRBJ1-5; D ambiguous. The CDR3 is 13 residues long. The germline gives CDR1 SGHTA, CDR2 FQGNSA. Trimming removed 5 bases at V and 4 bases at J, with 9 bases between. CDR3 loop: CASSPTINQPQHF. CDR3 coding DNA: TGTGCCAGCAGCCCGACAATTAATCAGCCCCAGCATTTT.

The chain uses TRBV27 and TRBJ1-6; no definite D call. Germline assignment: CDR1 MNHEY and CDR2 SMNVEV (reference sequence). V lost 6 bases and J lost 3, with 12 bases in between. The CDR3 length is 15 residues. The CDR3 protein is CASRNAFFYNSPLHF. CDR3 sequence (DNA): TGTGCCAGCAGAAACGCGTTCTTCTATAATTCACCCCTCCACTTT.